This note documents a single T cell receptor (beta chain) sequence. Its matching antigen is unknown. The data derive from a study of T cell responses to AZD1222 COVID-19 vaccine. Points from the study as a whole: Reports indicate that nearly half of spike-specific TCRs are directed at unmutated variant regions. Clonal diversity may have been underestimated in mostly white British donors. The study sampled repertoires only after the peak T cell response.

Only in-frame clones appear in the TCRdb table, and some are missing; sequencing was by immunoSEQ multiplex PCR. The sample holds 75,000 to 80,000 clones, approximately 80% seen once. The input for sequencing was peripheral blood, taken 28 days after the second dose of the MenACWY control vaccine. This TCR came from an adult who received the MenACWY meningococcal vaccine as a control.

As DNA, the CDR3 is TGCGCCAGCAGCTTGGCAGCGGAAGGTGAGCAGTTCTTC. Translated, it gives CASSLAAEGEQFF. The rearrangement links TRBV5-1 to TRBJ2-1, with a tentative D call TRBD2 (5 bases). This CDR3 is built from 13 residues. CDR1 and CDR2 from the germline V gene are SGHRS and YFSETQ. V shed 0 bases and J shed 9 bases, with 10 bases lying between them.